Listed below are T cell receptor beta chains from one sample, sequenced in a study of beta chain features in type 1 diabetes. This table comes from immunoSEQ multiplex PCR, and its TCRdb copy is limited to in-frame clones, with some not included. This sample has under 350,000 clones, with around 15% found just once. The material sequenced was naive CD4+ T cells from blood. All receptors come from a man in his thirties or forties with type 1 diabetes. The CDR3 runs from the conserved cysteine through the conserved F or W. D genes are given only for firm matches. Expanded clones get a size class; other rows say once, few or many, or leave the size out.

- | 13 | TRBJ2-7 | TRBV14 | - | TGTGCCAGCAGCCGGTGGGAGAGTTACGAGCAGTACTTC | CASSRWESYEQYF
- | 13 | TRBJ2-1 | TRBV7-8 | - | TGTGCCAGCAGCAGAAACTCTTACAATGAGCAGTTCTTC | CASSRNSYNEQFF
TRBD2 | 15 | TRBJ2-5 | TRBV2 | - | TGTGCCAGCAGTGGACTAGCGGGAGGTACAGAGACCCAGTACTTC | CASSGLAGGTETQYF
- | 17 | TRBJ2-3 | TRBV4-2 | - | TGTGCCAGCAGCCAAGATGCCCTGGGGCGCGGCACAGATACGCAGTATTTT | CASSQDALGRGTDTQYF
- | 16 | TRBJ1-2 | TRBV6-1 | few | TGTGCCAGCAGTGAAGTCCATAAGTCTTGGGGCAGAGGCTACACCTTC | CASSEVHKSWGRGYTF
TRBD1 | 12 | TRBJ1-2 | TRBV28 | - | TGTGCCAGCGGGCAGACAGGGATAGGCTACACCTTC | CASGQTGIGYTF
- | 13 | TRBJ2-1 | TRBV7-8 | - | TGTGCCAGCAGAAAAGGGGTCTCCAATGAGCAGTTCTTC | CASRKGVSNEQFF
- | 14 | TRBJ1-1 | TRBV18 | - | TGTGCCAGCTCACCTTCGGCAAGCGGTACTGAAGCTTTCTTT | CASSPSASGTEAFF
TRBD1 | 15 | TRBJ2-1 | TRBV28 | - | TGTGCCAGCAGTGGGGCTGGGACAGGGTTGGATGAGCAGTTCTTC | CASSGAGTGLDEQFF
- | 15 | TRBJ2-4 | TRBV21-1 | - | TGTGCCAGCAGCAAAGGAGGAATAGCCAAAAACATTCAGTACTTC | CASSKGGIAKNIQYF